One sample yielded the 25 T cell receptor beta chains listed below, sequenced in a study of blood T cell repertoires in COVID-19. TCRdb's copy holds only in-frame clones and misses some; the assay was immunoSEQ multiplex PCR. The table has a few hundred thousand clones, approximately 88% seen once. Sequences were obtained from peripheral blood. The receptors were sampled from a woman aged 70-85 years with COVID-19, enrolled during active disease.

This clone showed up just once. The chain uses TRBV27 and TRBJ2-1; 8 nucleotides align to TRBD2. The length of the CDR3 is 17 residues. With V trimmed by 5 bases and J by 5 bases, 14 bases remained unmatched. Germline V gives CDR1 MNHEY, CDR2 SMNVEV (reference sequence). CDR3 loop: CASSRRVSGSFDNEQFF. CDR3 DNA: TGTGCCAGCAGTCGACGCGTAAGCGGGAGCTTTGACAATGAGCAGTTCTTC.

The gene calls are TRBV10-3 and TRBJ2-2; TRBD1 might be the D (6 bases). Germline lookup yields CDR1 ENHRY and CDR2 SYGVKD. The CDR3 totals 13 residues. Trimming left V 11 bases short and J 4 bases short, with 14 bases between. Here the CDR3 reads CAGEQGITGELFF. The CDR3 DNA reads as TGTGCCGGGGAACAGGGCATCACCGGGGAGCTGTTTTTT.

This rearrangement joins TRBV5-4 to TRBJ2-2; the D is unclear. The CDR3 consists of 13 residues. V lost 4 bases, J lost 1 base, and 5 bases lay in between. The germline gives CDR1 SGHNT, CDR2 YYREEE (reference sequence). This chain's CDR3 is CASSRGNTGELFF. The CDR3 DNA reads TGTGCCAGCAGCCGCGGGAACACCGGGGAGCTGTTTTTT. Combining the CDR3 with reference TRBV5-4 and TRBJ2-2 gives the whole variable domain ETGVTQSPTHLIKTRGQQVTLRCSSQSGHNTVSWYQQALGQGPQFIFQYYREEENGRGNFPPRFSGLQFPNYSSELNVNALELDDSALYLCASSRGNTGELFFGEGSRLTVL.

This sequence joins TRBV30 and TRBJ2-6; 7 bases are a match to TRBD2. From germline, CDR1 is GTSNPN and CDR2 SVGIG (reference sequence). The CDR3 loop spans 16 amino acids. Trimming took 2 bases from V and 2 from J; bases not matched to a gene: 6. The CDR3 region is CAWSPAGVTGANVLTF. The DNA for the CDR3 is TGTGCCTGGAGTCCCGCGGGGGTAACTGGGGCCAACGTCCTGACTTTC.

The gene calls are TRBV30 and TRBJ1-5; 7 positions agree with TRBD1. This CDR3 contains 20 residues. Trimming cost V 2 bases and J 5 bases; bases outside gene matches: 24. Germline assignment: CDR1 GTSNPN and CDR2 SVGIG (reference sequence). CDR3 protein: CAWSPRTWDSRRLGDQPQHF. The CDR3 DNA reads TGTGCCTGGAGTCCCCGAACCTGGGACAGCCGCCGGTTGGGAGATCAGCCCCAGCATTTT.

The genes are TRBV29-1 and TRBJ2-3, with 8 bases fitting TRBD2. The germline V gene has CDR1 SQVTM and CDR2 ANQGSEA. The CDR3 is made up of 19 amino acids. The ends lost 1 base at V and 5 bases at J; junction bases unmatched: 20. As DNA, the CDR3 is TGCAGCGTTGAAGTTCGCACGCCGCGAGACGGGAGGGCGGGAGATACGCAGTATTTT. Amino acid sequence: CSVEVRTPRDGRAGDTQYF.

CDR3 sequence: CASSITAGLGQPQHF. The CDR3 bases are TGTGCCAGTAGTATAACGGCAGGGCTTGGGCAGCCCCAGCATTTT. The rearrangement links TRBV19 to TRBJ1-5; TRBD1 might be the D (5 bases). Between the trimmed V and J ends, which lost 2 bases and 7 bases, there was a span of 15 bases. The CDR3 has 15 amino acids. Germline CDR1 LNHDA, CDR2 SQIVND (reference sequence).

This CDR3 reads CASTPAQGWVTEAFF. CDR3 bases: TGCGCCAGCACCCCTGCACAGGGTTGGGTCACTGAAGCTTTCTTT. The chain employs TRBV4-1 and TRBJ1-1; TRBD1 is a possible D gene (6 bases). This CDR3 comprises 15 residues. Trimming stripped 7 bases from V and 4 bases from J, with 19 bases between. Germline CDR1 and CDR2: MGHRA and YSYEKL.

This clone occurred a few times. The V call is TRBV19, the J call TRBJ2-1; 7 nucleotides match TRBD1. CDR1 LNHDA and CDR2 SQIVND come from the germline V gene (reference sequence). V lost 1 base to trimming and J lost 2 bases; unmatched junction nucleotides: 8. The CDR3 totals 17 residues. Written as DNA, the CDR3 is TGTGCCAGTAGTATAGGCACTCGACAGGGAGCCTACAATGAGCAGTTCTTC. It codes for CASSIGTRQGAYNEQFF.

V gene TRBV2 combines with J gene TRBJ1-1; possibly TRBD1 for D (6 bases). CDR1 and CDR2 from the germline V gene are SNHLY and FYNNEI. This CDR3 comprises 17 residues. Deletions cut 0 bases from V and 6 bases from J, with 20 bases between. CDR3 loop: CASSEALRGGRIPEAFF. The CDR3 nucleotides are TGTGCCAGCAGTGAAGCGCTGCGGGGGGGGCGCATTCCTGAAGCTTTCTTT.

This clone has a handful of counts. This chain connects TRBV27 to TRBJ2-1, with TRBD1 as a possible D gene (6 bases). V lost 0 bases and J 4 bases, leaving 13 bases between the germline ends. Germline lookup yields CDR1 MNHEY and CDR2 SMNVEV (reference sequence). CDR3 length: 16 residues. The CDR3 DNA sequence: TGTGCCAGCAGTTTATCTTTTCGAGGACAGTACAATGAGCAGTTCTTC. The encoded protein is CASSLSFRGQYNEQFF.

The chain employs TRBV5-1 and TRBJ2-3; D gene uncertain. This CDR3 is 12 amino acids long. Germline V CDR1 and CDR2: SGHRS, YFSETQ. V was trimmed by 5 bases and J by 3 bases, leaving 7 bases between them. The CDR3 nucleotides are TGCGCCAGCAGATCCGGGACAGATACGCAGTATTTT. It translates to CASRSGTDTQYF.

V gene TRBV30 combines with J gene TRBJ1-4, with D maybe TRBD1 (6 bases). The CDR3 has 14 residues. V was pared by 6 bases and J by 4 bases, with 15 bases between. Germline V lookup: CDR1 GTSNPN, CDR2 SVGIG (reference sequence). CDR3 DNA sequence: TGTGCCTGCCAACTTGGACAGTATAATGAAAAACTGTTTTTT. This codes for CACQLGQYNEKLFF.

This clone appeared a single time. The chain recombines TRBV7-9 with TRBJ1-1; possible D gene TRBD1, 5 bases. V shed 4 bases and J shed 0 bases, with 12 bases lying between them. The CDR3 sequence is 15 residues long. Per germline, CDR1 SEHNR and CDR2 FQNEAQ (reference sequence). CDR3 in amino acids: CASSYTGPLNTEAFF. CDR3 nucleotides: TGTGCCAGCAGCTACACAGGTCCGCTGAACACTGAAGCTTTCTTT.

This chain connects TRBV9 to TRBJ2-3; 9 bases fit TRBD2. Germline V CDR1 and CDR2: SGDLS, YYNGEE. The CDR3 sequence is 14 residues long. V trimming: 0 bases; J trimming: 5 bases; junction bases outside the gene matches: 1. The DNA for the CDR3 is TGTGCCAGCAGCGTAGGAGCGGGAGGAGATACGCAGTATTTT. It encodes CASSVGAGGDTQYF. Full variable domain (outside the CDR3, taken from reference TRBV9 and TRBJ2-3): DSGVTQTPKHLITATGQRVTLRCSPRSGDLSVYWYQQSLDQGLQFLIQYYNGEERAKGNILERFSAQQFPDLHSELNLSSLELGDSALYFCASSVGAGGDTQYFGPGTRLTVL.

This chain uses TRBV6-1 with TRBJ1-1, with TRBD1 matching 7 bases. The junction had 8 bases not matched to a gene; V was cut back by 1 base and J by 0 bases. This CDR3 spans 17 amino acids. Germline V gene data show CDR1 as MNHNS and CDR2 as SASEGT. This CDR3 is CASSEVGKGAMNTEAFF. The CDR3 nucleotides read TGTGCCAGCAGTGAAGTGGGAAAGGGGGCAATGAACACTGAAGCTTTCTTT.

This clone was seen a handful of times. Distinct nucleotide sequences in the sample also encode this CDR3. The rearrangement joins TRBV29-1 to TRBJ1-1; the match to TRBD1 covers 9 bases. Germline CDR1 reads SQVTM; CDR2 reads ANQGSEA. The J segment lost 1 base and the V segment lost 7 bases, leaving 4 bases of the junction unmatched. The CDR3 is made up of 13 amino acids. DNA of the CDR3: TGCAGCGCAACGGGACAGGGGAACACTGAAGCTTTCTTT. As protein: CSATGQGNTEAFF.

This chain joins TRBV3-1 (or the pseudogene TRBV3-2) and TRBJ2-3; a weak D match, TRBD1 (6 bases). Germline values: CDR1 LGHDT, CDR2 YNNKEL (reference sequence). The CDR3 spans 19 residues. Trimming shortened V by 2 bases and J by 0 bases, and 21 bases separated the two germline ends. The CDR3 sequence: CASSQKKGAGTLSTDTQYF. Here the CDR3 DNA reads TGTGCCAGCAGCCAAAAGAAGGGAGCCGGGACACTGAGCACAGATACGCAGTATTTT.

J is TRBJ2-2 and V is TRBV10-1; 7 bases are a match to TRBD1. Per germline, CDR1 WNHNN and CDR2 SYGVQD (reference sequence). CDR3 length: 14 amino acids. With 2 bases clipped from V and 5 bases from J, the junction kept 2 bases outside the gene matches. The CDR3 reads CASSEGRGTGELFF. The CDR3 DNA is TGCGCCAGCAGTGAGGGCAGGGGGACCGGGGAGCTGTTTTTT.

DNA of the CDR3: TGTGCCAGCAGCTCCTTGGGTAGCGGGGTGACCTACGAGCAGTACTTC. It is translated as CASSSLGSGVTYEQYF. The chain carries TRBV5-6 and TRBJ2-7; 8 bases match TRBD2. Per germline, CDR1 SGHDT and CDR2 YYEEEE. The CDR3 length is 16 residues. V lost 3 bases to trimming and J lost 2 bases; unmatched junction nucleotides: 10.

The chain uses TRBV30 and TRBJ1-2; 8 bases fit TRBD1. V gave up 3 bases and J gave up 8 bases; unmatched junction bases: 8. Germline V gene data show CDR1 as GTSNPN and CDR2 as SVGIG (reference sequence). CDR3 length: 13 residues. In nucleotides, the CDR3 is TGTGCCTGGAGCTTACAGGGGGTCGGAGGCTACACCTTC. This encodes CAWSLQGVGGYTF.

The chain has TRBV28 and TRBJ1-5; 8 bases are shared with TRBD1. The V gene's germline CDR1 is MDHEN and CDR2 SYDVKM. The CDR3 has 15 amino acids. V lost 5 bases to trimming and J lost 1 base; unmatched junction nucleotides: 4. CDR3 DNA sequence: TGTGCCAGCAGTACCACAGGGGGGAGCAATCAGCCCCAGCATTTT. Its protein product is CASSTTGGSNQPQHF.

V usage is TRBV28 and J usage is TRBJ2-5; no reliable D call. Per the germline V gene, CDR1 is MDHEN and CDR2 is SYDVKM. The CDR3 is 16 residues long. V lost 3 bases, J lost 4 bases, and 18 bases lay in between. The CDR3 DNA follows: TGTGCCAGCAGTTTCCGATTTCGGCGACCAGGAGAGACCCAGTACTTC. It yields the protein CASSFRFRRPGETQYF. Drawing the rest from reference TRBV28 and TRBJ2-5, the complete variable domain is DVKVTQSSRYLVKRTGEKVFLECVQDMDHENMFWYRQDPGLGLRLIYFSYDVKMKEKGDIPEGYSVSREKKERFSLILESASTNQTSMYLCASSFRFRRPGETQYFGPGTRLLVL.

In this sample, this clone turned up once. The genes are TRBV11-2 and TRBJ1-2; no firm D call. CDR3 length: 13 amino acids. Between the trimmed V and J ends, which lost 1 base and 8 bases, there was a span of 11 bases. CDR1 is SGHAT, CDR2 FQNNGV, per germline. The CDR3 protein is CASSLGTAEGYTF. The CDR3 DNA reads TGTGCCAGCAGCTTAGGCACAGCCGAAGGCTACACCTTC.

The chain has TRBV4-2 and TRBJ1-2, with TRBD1 identical over 10 bases. This CDR3 has 16 residues. V was pared by 0 bases and J by 6 bases, with 7 bases of the junction left unmatched. CDR1 LGHNA and CDR2 YNFKEQ come from the germline V gene. CDR3 bases: TGTGCCAGCAGCCAAGATCATGTGGGACAGGGGCATGGCTACACCTTC. This codes for CASSQDHVGQGHGYTF.